A single sample gave rise to the 22 T cell receptor beta chains below, sequenced in a study of T cell responses to AZD1222 COVID-19 vaccine. The protocol was immunoSEQ multiplex PCR, while the TCRdb copy is restricted to in-frame clones and leaves out a portion. This table has around 110,000 clones, over 80% appearing once. Here the sequenced sample was peripheral blood, taken 28 days after the second AZD1222 dose. The receptors stem from an adult who received the AZD1222 COVID-19 vaccine.

The chain recombines TRBV9 with TRBJ1-1; D unresolved. The germline V gene encodes CDR1 SGDLS and CDR2 YYNGEE. With 2 bases removed from V and 2 bases from J, the gap between germline ends came to 7 bases. CDR3 length: 13 amino acids. The CDR3 DNA is TGTGCCAGCAGCGTCCCCGTTAACACTGAAGCTTTCTTT. Translated: CASSVPVNTEAFF. The whole variable domain, remainder taken from reference TRBV9 and TRBJ1-1, is DSGVTQTPKHLITATGQRVTLRCSPRSGDLSVYWYQQSLDQGLQFLIQYYNGEERAKGNILERFSAQQFPDLHSELNLSSLELGDSALYFCASSVPVNTEAFFGQGTRLTVV.

This chain connects TRBV6-5 to TRBJ1-1; no clear D. The V and J ends lost 7 bases and 3 bases respectively, with 18 bases between them. Germline V gene data show CDR1 as MNHEY and CDR2 as SVGAGI. The CDR3 spans 15 residues. CDR3 DNA: TGTGCCAGCATGGGCACGACGGGCGGGGACACTGAAGCTTTCTTT. Amino acid sequence: CASMGTTGGDTEAFF.

The chain has TRBV19 and TRBJ2-2; TRBD1 agrees at 11 bases. Germline-derived CDR1 and CDR2 are LNHDA and SQIVND (reference sequence). Germline trimming cut 6 bases from V and 6 bases from J; bases unmatched to any gene: 6. This CDR3 spans 15 amino acids. CDR3 residues: CASSFGQGAPGELFF. CDR3 bases: TGTGCCAGTAGCTTTGGACAGGGGGCGCCCGGGGAGCTGTTTTTT.

The CDR3 DNA is TGTGCCATCAGTGAGGTGGGGCGCGAGCAGTACTTC. This gives the protein CAISEVGREQYF. The rearrangement links TRBV10-3 to TRBJ2-7; TRBD1 is a possible D gene (5 bases). This CDR3 contains 12 residues. The germline gives CDR1 ENHRY, CDR2 SYGVKD. Trimming cost V 2 bases and J 6 bases, with 8 bases left between them.

V gene TRBV4-3 combines with J gene TRBJ2-6; 9 bases fit TRBD2. Germline V gene data show CDR1 as LGHNA and CDR2 as YSLEER. This CDR3 contains 19 residues. Losses at the gene ends were 0 bases for V and 4 bases for J; bases not matched to a gene: 10. The CDR3 sequence is CASSQDPPSGTSGANVLTF. In nucleotides, the CDR3 is TGCGCCAGCAGCCAAGATCCGCCTAGCGGGACCAGCGGGGCCAACGTCCTGACTTTC.

The CDR3: CAWSGLSEETQYF. The CDR3 DNA sequence: TGTGCCTGGAGTGGGCTCTCCGAGGAGACCCAGTACTTC. The chain has TRBV30 and TRBJ2-5; no definite D call. Germline V gene data show CDR1 as GTSNPN and CDR2 as SVGIG (reference sequence). The CDR3 totals 13 residues. V lost 1 base and J 5 bases, leaving 11 bases between the germline ends. Combining the CDR3 with reference TRBV30 and TRBJ2-5 gives the whole variable domain SQTIHQWPATLVQPVGSPLSLECTVEGTSNPNLYWYRQAAGRGLQLLFYSVGIGQISSEVPQNLSASRPQDRQFILSSKKLLLSDSGFYLCAWSGLSEETQYFGPGTRLLVL.

V is TRBV7-2 and J is TRBJ1-6; possibly TRBD1 for D (5 bases). The ends were cut back, 5 bases at V and 8 bases at J, with 13 bases in the middle. Germline CDR1 reads SGHTA; CDR2 reads FQGNSA. The CDR3 totals 14 residues. The CDR3 loop reads CASSLGEYDSPLHF. CDR3 in DNA: TGTGCCAGCAGCCTAGGGGAGTACGATTCACCCCTCCACTTT. The variable domain in full, with the rest retrieved from reference TRBV7-2 and TRBJ1-6, is GAGVSQSPSNKVTEKGKDVELRCDPISGHTALYWYRQSLGQGLEFLIYFQGNSAPDKSGLPSDRFSAERTGGSVSTLTIQRTQQEDSAVYLCASSLGEYDSPLHFGNGTRLTVT.

This chain connects TRBV18 to TRBJ2-7, with TRBD1 matching 7 bases. Germline CDR1 reads KGHSH; CDR2 reads LQKENI. Trimming at V came to 3 bases and at J to 6 bases, leaving 8 bases not matched to a gene. The CDR3 has 14 residues. CDR3 in amino acids: CASSPFDRAVEQYF. DNA of the CDR3: TGTGCCAGCTCACCTTTCGACAGGGCGGTCGAGCAGTACTTC.

CDR3 sequence (DNA): TGCGCCAGCAGCCAAGACCCGGCGAAGGGACAACCCTACGAGCAGTACTTC. Translation gives CASSQDPAKGQPYEQYF. The rearrangement joins TRBV4-1 to TRBJ2-7, with a possible D match to TRBD1 (6 bases). The CDR3 loop spans 17 amino acids. Trimming cost V 0 bases and J 2 bases, with 17 bases left between them. Germline values: CDR1 MGHRA, CDR2 YSYEKL.

V is TRBV18 and J is TRBJ2-1; TRBD1 aligns across 8 bases. From germline, CDR1 is KGHSH and CDR2 LQKENI. The junction had 6 bases not matched to a gene; V was cut back by 1 base and J by 7 bases. This CDR3 spans 15 amino acids. CDR3 sequence: CASSPQRQGRNEQFF. In nucleotides, the CDR3 is TGTGCCAGCTCACCACAGCGACAGGGGCGGAATGAGCAGTTCTTC.

V is TRBV10-1 and J is TRBJ1-3; maybe TRBD1 (5 bases). Looked up from germline, CDR1 is WNHNN and CDR2 is SYGVQD (reference sequence). The length of the CDR3 is 17 residues. Trimming took 3 bases from V and 0 from J, leaving 15 bases between them. As DNA, the CDR3 is TGCGCCAGCAGTGAAAAGGGACGGCAAATCTCTGGAAACACCATATATTTT. It codes for CASSEKGRQISGNTIYF.

The chain combines TRBV6-5 with TRBJ1-1; the D is unclear. CDR1 is MNHEY, CDR2 SVGAGI, per germline. CDR3 length: 13 residues. Trimming shortened V by 2 bases and J by 8 bases, and 12 bases separated the two germline ends. The CDR3 DNA reads TGTGCCAGCAGTTACCGAATCGGAGGGGAAGCTTTCTTT. Its protein is CASSYRIGGEAFF.

The V gene is TRBV28, the J gene TRBJ1-5; D remains unclear. This CDR3 comprises 12 residues. Germline V gene sequence: CDR1 MDHEN, CDR2 SYDVKM. With 3 bases removed from V and 7 bases from J, the gap between germline ends came to 7 bases. The CDR3 sequence is CASSLMRQPQHF. The CDR3 nucleotides are TGTGCCAGCAGTTTGATGAGGCAGCCCCAGCATTTT.

The gene calls are TRBV18 and TRBJ2-1, with D uncertain. The CDR3 consists of 14 residues. V lost 6 bases, J lost 0 bases, and 9 bases lay in between. From germline, CDR1 is KGHSH and CDR2 LQKENI. The CDR3 reads CASSGGASYNEQFF. DNA for the CDR3: TGTGCCAGCTCTGGCGGCGCCTCCTACAATGAGCAGTTCTTC.

The chain is built from TRBV28 and TRBJ2-1; D may be TRBD1 or TRBD2 (6 bases each). CDR1 is MDHEN and CDR2 is SYDVKM in the germline V gene. Trimming removed 4 bases at V and 9 bases at J, with 16 bases between. This CDR3 has 14 amino acids. The CDR3 spells CASSSPWGALEQFF. Written as DNA, the CDR3 is TGTGCCAGCAGTTCCCCCTGGGGGGCTCTTGAGCAGTTCTTC.

This chain connects TRBV27 to TRBJ2-3; D gene unclear. There are 13 residues in the CDR3. The ends were cut back, 2 bases at V and 1 base at J, with 4 bases in the middle. CDR1 is MNHEY, CDR2 SMNVEV, per germline (reference sequence). Here the CDR3 DNA reads TGTGCCAGCAGTTTACGAGGCACAGATACGCAGTATTTT. It encodes CASSLRGTDTQYF.

The rearrangement links TRBV10-1 to TRBJ1-4, with D uncertain. V was trimmed by 1 base and J by 0 bases, leaving 6 bases between them. Germline V gene sequence: CDR1 WNHNN, CDR2 SYGVQD (reference sequence). The length of the CDR3 is 15 residues. The CDR3 nucleotides are TGCGCCAGCAGTGAGTACAGAGCAACTAATGAAAAACTGTTTTTT. It yields the protein CASSEYRATNEKLFF.

This rearrangement joins TRBV5-1 to TRBJ1-3, with D perhaps matching TRBD1 (5 bases). The CDR3 loop spans 14 amino acids. Trimming cost V 4 bases and J 3 bases, with 11 bases left between them. Germline assignment: CDR1 SGHRS and CDR2 YFSETQ. CDR3 in amino acids: CASSRDLGGNTIYF. As DNA, the CDR3 is TGCGCCAGCAGCCGGGACTTAGGTGGAAACACCATATATTTT.

The chain employs TRBV6-5 and TRBJ2-5; TRBD1 matches 7 bases. CDR1 MNHEY and CDR2 SVGAGI come from the germline V gene. The CDR3 length is 14 residues. J lost 0 bases, V lost 5 bases, and 3 bases had no gene match. The CDR3 bases are TGTGCCAGCAGTCGGGGACAGTACCAAGAGACCCAGTACTTC. This gives the protein CASSRGQYQETQYF.

The chain uses TRBV15 and TRBJ2-5, with D possibly being TRBD1 (5 bases). Trimming took off 1 base at V and 4 bases at J, with 22 bases between the two ends. Germline CDR1 reads LNHNV; CDR2 reads YYDKDF (reference sequence). This CDR3 comprises 18 residues. CDR3 protein: CATSRVLLPRVLSETQYF. DNA of the CDR3: TGTGCCACCAGCAGAGTCCTCCTTCCCAGGGTTTTGTCAGAGACCCAGTACTTC.

The chain couples TRBV7-2 to TRBJ1-1; perhaps TRBD1 as D (6 bases). From germline, CDR1 is SGHTA and CDR2 FQGNSA. The CDR3 spans 14 residues. V was cut by 4 bases and J by 5 bases, with 14 bases left in between. DNA for the CDR3: TGTGCCAGCAGCTGGAACGGGGGCGGAACTGAAGCTTTCTTT. Its protein product is CASSWNGGGTEAFF. Full variable domain (outside the CDR3, taken from reference TRBV7-2 and TRBJ1-1): GAGVSQSPSNKVTEKGKDVELRCDPISGHTALYWYRQSLGQGLEFLIYFQGNSAPDKSGLPSDRFSAERTGGSVSTLTIQRTQQEDSAVYLCASSWNGGGTEAFFGQGTRLTVV.

This chain uses TRBV3-1 (or the pseudogene TRBV3-2) with TRBJ1-2; 10 nucleotides match TRBD1. Germline V gene data show CDR1 as LGHDT and CDR2 as YNNKEL (reference sequence). The V and J ends lost 0 bases and 7 bases, in that order; junction bases with no gene match: 14. The CDR3 spans 18 residues. The DNA for the CDR3 is TGTGCCAGCAGCCAAGAGTACTTGACAGGGGGCCTTCAGGTTGGCTACACCTTC. Translation gives CASSQEYLTGGLQVGYTF.